The rows below give T cell receptor beta chains drawn from one sample of a study of blood T cell repertoires in COVID-19. The table came from immunoSEQ multiplex PCR; TCRdb's copy has only in-frame clones and leaves some out. The top ten hold approximately 4.7% of the sample, which has tens of thousands of clones, more than 85% seen once. Sample: peripheral blood. These receptors were collected from a human donor in a cohort sampled during active COVID-19. Both conserved end residues are part of each CDR3. The D gene is left open where the match is weak. Not all rows give a size; the values are once, few, many and, for expanded clones, a class.

length	V	J	D	size	CDR3	DNA
14	TRBV5-8	TRBJ1-1	TRBD1	-	CASTDRATDTEAFF	TGTGCCAGCACCGACAGGGCGACGGACACTGAAGCTTTCTTT
16	TRBV5-1	TRBJ2-7	TRBD1	-	CASSVRTGGAGFEQYF	TGCGCCAGCAGCGTTAGAACAGGGGGCGCCGGGTTCGAGCAGTACTTC
16	TRBV5-4	TRBJ2-7	-	once	CASSSGLTLVSYEQYF	TGTGCCAGCAGCTCCGGACTTACTCTAGTGTCCTACGAGCAGTACTTC
14	TRBV15	TRBJ2-7	TRBD1	-	CATSRTGGRYEQYF	TGTGCCACCAGCAGGACAGGGGGCAGGTACGAGCAGTACTTC
14	TRBV5-4	TRBJ1-6	TRBD1	once	CASSQGVSYSPLHF	TGTGCCAGCAGCCAGGGGGTTAGTTATTCACCCCTCCACTTT
15	TRBV6-5	TRBJ2-5	TRBD2	-	CASRRLAGDRETQYF	TGTGCCAGCAGGAGACTAGCGGGAGACCGGGAGACCCAGTACTTC
12	TRBV30	TRBJ2-1	TRBD2	-	CAWSVLREAQFF	TGTGCCTGGAGTGTACTGCGGGAGGCCCAGTTCTTC
14	TRBV11-3	TRBJ1-1	-	-	CASSLQGRDTEAFF	TGTGCCAGCAGCTTACAGGGAAGGGACACTGAAGCTTTCTTT
15	TRBV19	TRBJ1-2	-	-	CASSIGGHPDYGYTF	TGTGCCAGTAGTATAGGGGGACACCCAGACTATGGCTACACCTTC
13	TRBV5-1	TRBJ1-2	-	-	CASSLELGVGYTF	TGCGCCAGCAGCTTGGAGTTAGGGGTTGGCTACACCTTC
14	TRBV13	TRBJ1-3	-	-	CASSFSRGGNTIYF	TGTGCCAGCAGCTTTTCCAGGGGTGGAAACACCATATATTTT
15	TRBV6-4	TRBJ1-2	TRBD1	-	CASSDSDNRGYGYTF	TGTGCCAGCAGTGACTCGGACAACAGGGGGTATGGCTACACCTTC
15	TRBV10-3	TRBJ1-3	-	-	CAIKTTVLSGNTIYF	TGTGCCATCAAAACGACAGTACTCTCTGGAAACACCATATATTTT
14	TRBV7-6	TRBJ1-4	-	-	CASSYRSEEEKLFF	TGTGCCAGCAGCTACCGAAGCGAGGAGGAAAAACTGTTTTTT
13	TRBV9	TRBJ2-7	-	once	CASSVAVVDEQYF	TGTGCCAGCAGCGTTGCGGTCGTGGACGAGCAGTACTTC
11	TRBV30	TRBJ1-2	TRBD1	once	CAWYRGDGYTF	TGTGCCTGGTACAGGGGCGACGGCTACACCTTC
14	TRBV14	TRBJ2-1	-	-	CASSAGLSYNEQFF	TGTGCCAGCAGCGCGGGTCTCTCCTACAATGAGCAGTTCTTC
18	TRBV10-2	TRBJ2-2	TRBD1	-	CASKPSDREVANTGELFF	TGCGCCAGCAAACCCTCGGACAGGGAGGTAGCGAACACCGGGGAGCTGTTTTTT
15	TRBV6-6	TRBJ1-2	TRBD1	-	CASNEPRGPAYGYTF	TGTGCCAGCAACGAACCCAGGGGGCCTGCCTATGGCTACACCTTC
14	TRBV5-1	TRBJ2-5	-	-	CASSLARNQETQYF	TGCGCCAGCAGCTTGGCCAGGAACCAAGAGACCCAGTACTTC
13	TRBV3-1/TRBV3-2	TRBJ2-7	-	few	CASSQQGPYEQYF	TGTGCCAGCAGCCAGCAGGGGCCCTACGAGCAGTACTTC
14	TRBV27	TRBJ2-2	TRBD2	once	CASRGGSGTGELFF	TGTGCCAGCAGAGGCGGGAGCGGAACCGGGGAGCTGTTTTTT
16	TRBV18	TRBJ1-1	TRBD1	-	CASSPPGTGENTEAFF	TGTGCCAGCTCACCACCGGGGACAGGGGAAAACACTGAAGCTTTCTTT
15	TRBV11-2	TRBJ1-1	TRBD1	-	CASRSRQGAHTEAFF	TGTGCCAGCAGAAGCCGACAGGGGGCCCACACTGAAGCTTTCTTT
17	TRBV25-1	TRBJ2-3	TRBD1	-	CASSEWGQGASADTQYF	TGTGCCAGCAGTGAATGGGGACAGGGGGCGTCGGCAGATACGCAGTATTTT
13	TRBV19	TRBJ1-1	-	once	CASMKGVNTEAFF	TGTGCCAGTATGAAGGGGGTGAACACTGAAGCTTTCTTT
16	TRBV25-1	TRBJ1-2	-	-	CASSDTGRGRDYGYTF	TGTGCCAGCAGTGACACGGGGCGGGGCCGGGACTATGGCTACACCTTC
15	TRBV4-1	TRBJ2-1	TRBD2	-	CASSETSGVRDEQFF	TGCGCCAGCAGCGAGACTAGCGGGGTAAGGGATGAGCAGTTCTTC
15	TRBV2	TRBJ2-2	TRBD2	-	CASRETSGSTGELFF	TGTGCCAGCAGGGAGACTAGCGGGAGTACCGGGGAGCTGTTTTTT
15	TRBV19	TRBJ2-1	TRBD2	-	CASSSTLAGFNEQFF	TGTGCCAGTAGTTCGACCCTAGCGGGGTTCAACGAGCAGTTCTTC
12	TRBV19	TRBJ2-7	-	-	CASSSRSYEQYF	TGTGCCAGTAGTAGCAGATCCTACGAGCAGTACTTC
14	TRBV10-3	TRBJ1-1	-	-	CAISANRVGSEAFF	TGTGCCATCAGCGCAAACAGGGTGGGCAGTGAAGCTTTCTTT
17	TRBV9	TRBJ2-2	TRBD2	-	CASSVALAGKNTGELFF	TGTGCCAGCAGCGTAGCCCTAGCGGGGAAGAACACCGGGGAGCTGTTTTTT
13	TRBV3-1/TRBV3-2	TRBJ1-2	-	-	CASSQQGLGGYTF	TGTGCCAGCAGCCAACAGGGATTGGGTGGCTACACCTTC
14	TRBV5-4	TRBJ1-6	-	-	CASSSGAGISPLHF	TGTGCCAGCAGCTCCGGCGCCGGGATTTCACCCCTCCACTTT
14	TRBV2	TRBJ1-1	TRBD1	-	CASSEEYRGGEAFF	TGTGCCAGCAGTGAGGAATACAGGGGTGGTGAAGCTTTCTTT
16	TRBV9	TRBJ1-1	TRBD1	-	CASSHNPGTGATEAFF	TGTGCCAGCAGCCATAATCCCGGGACAGGGGCCACTGAAGCTTTCTTT